This entry lists 11 T cell receptor beta chains sequenced from one sample in a study of cytomegalovirus exposure and HLA in healthy donors. Primers included in the PCR were 60 Vbeta and 13 Jbeta primers. The method was immunoSEQ multiplex PCR; TCRdb's version includes in-frame clones alone and lacks a portion of them. The data show about 120,000 clones, approximately 80% seen once. The sequenced sample was PBMCs. The source is a woman aged 40 to 50 in good health and CMV-seronegative.

This clone was seen only once. CDR3 sequence reads: CASSGQGADEKLFF. CDR3 DNA sequence: TGTGCCAGTAGCGGACAGGGGGCAGATGAAAAACTGTTTTTT. The chain links TRBV19 to TRBJ1-4, with 11 positions matching TRBD1. Losses at the gene ends were 6 bases for V and 6 bases for J; bases not matched to a gene: 3. CDR1 is LNHDA, CDR2 SQIVND, per germline (reference sequence). The CDR3 contains 14 residues.

There are a few counts of this clone. The rearrangement uses TRBV6-1 and TRBJ2-7; 9 bases are shared with TRBD2. Germline CDR1 reads MNHNS; CDR2 reads SASEGT. This CDR3 region has 13 residues. V was pared by 4 bases and J by 6 bases, with 4 bases of the junction left unmatched. CDR3 residues: CASSVAGGLEQYF. The CDR3, as DNA: TGTGCCAGCAGTGTGGCGGGGGGGCTCGAGCAGTACTTC.

J is TRBJ2-1 and V is TRBV7-2; perhaps TRBD2 as D (7 bases). The germline gives CDR1 SGHTA, CDR2 FQGNSA. V shed 2 bases and J shed 4 bases, with 21 bases lying between them. The CDR3 consists of 18 residues. CDR3 DNA sequence: TGTGCCAGCAGCTTAAAAATTTCCGGGGGGCCATTTTACAATGAGCAGTTCTTC. It encodes CASSLKISGGPFYNEQFF.

V and J are TRBV5-1 and TRBJ1-6; 8 bases match TRBD1. From germline, CDR1 is SGHRS and CDR2 YFSETQ. This CDR3 contains 15 residues. V shed 5 bases and J 5 bases; nucleotides not matched to a gene: 6. The chain's CDR3 is CASRPTGEHNSPLHF. The CDR3, as DNA: TGCGCCAGCAGACCGACAGGGGAGCATAATTCACCCCTCCACTTT.

The chain recombines TRBV11-2 with TRBJ2-7; 9 nucleotides align to TRBD1. This CDR3 is built from 19 residues. Losses at the gene ends were 5 bases for V and 1 base for J; bases not matched to a gene: 18. Germline-derived CDR1 and CDR2 are SGHAT and FQNNGV. CDR3 nucleotides: TGTGCCAGCAGCCCCTCTCCGGGACAGGGATTTATATTTTCCTACGAGCAGTACTTC. Protein: CASSPSPGQGFIFSYEQYF. The variable domain in full, completed from reference TRBV11-2 and TRBJ2-7, reads EAGVAQSPRYKIIEKRQSVAFWCNPISGHATLYWYQQILGQGPKLLIQFQNNGVVDDSQLPKDRFSAERLKGVDSTLKIQPAKLEDSAVYLCASSPSPGQGFIFSYEQYFGPGTRLTVT.

For this clone: This specimen includes other DNA sequences encoding the same CDR3. The chain joins TRBV6-1 to TRBJ2-3; 12 bases agree with TRBD2. With V trimmed by 2 bases and J by 4 bases, 1 base remained unmatched. Germline assignment: CDR1 MNHNS and CDR2 SASEGT. The CDR3 is 15 amino acids. CDR3 DNA sequence: TGTGCCAGCAGTGAACTAGCGGGGGGGCCAGATACGCAGTATTTT. Amino acids: CASSELAGGPDTQYF.

The genes are TRBV6-5 and TRBJ1-5; 7 bases fit TRBD1. In germline, CDR1 is MNHEY, CDR2 SVGAGI. After removal of 5 bases from V and 6 bases from J, the junction contained 7 bases not matched to a gene. The CDR3 length is 14 residues. CDR3 region: CASSPQGELQPQHF. In DNA form, the CDR3 reads TGTGCCAGCAGTCCCCAGGGGGAGCTTCAGCCCCAGCATTTT.

Only one count was recorded for this clone. This sequence joins TRBV4-3 and TRBJ1-4; the match to TRBD1 covers 7 bases. V lost 2 bases, J lost 3 bases, and 0 bases stayed unmatched. Germline values: CDR1 LGHNA, CDR2 YSLEER. The CDR3 is made up of 14 amino acids. The CDR3 region is CASSQQGANEKLFF. The CDR3 DNA reads as TGCGCCAGCAGCCAACAGGGGGCTAATGAAAAACTGTTTTTT.

This sequence joins TRBV5-1 and TRBJ2-1; D remains ambiguous. The V end was cut by 0 bases, the J end by 9 bases, with 4 bases between. The germline V gene has CDR1 SGHRS and CDR2 YFSETQ. The length of the CDR3 is 11 residues. The CDR3, as DNA: TGCGCCAGCAGCTTGGCCCTTGAGCAGTTCTTC. Protein: CASSLALEQFF.

The chain recombines TRBV19 with TRBJ2-1, with TRBD2 identical over 13 bases. The CDR3 totals 15 residues. CDR1 LNHDA and CDR2 SQIVND come from the germline V gene (reference sequence). After removal of 7 bases from V and 9 bases from J, the junction contained 9 bases not matched to a gene. This CDR3 reads CASTRLAGGWVEQFF. Written as DNA, the CDR3 is TGTGCCAGTACCAGACTAGCGGGGGGTTGGGTTGAGCAGTTCTTC.

The chain employs TRBV19 and TRBJ1-2, with no clear D. The CDR3 covers 11 residues. From germline, CDR1 is LNHDA and CDR2 SQIVND (reference sequence). Trimming stripped 8 bases from V and 3 bases from J, with 7 bases between. The CDR3 sequence is CASQRDYGYTF. DNA of the CDR3: TGTGCCAGTCAGAGGGACTATGGCTACACCTTC.